One and the same sample provided the 14 T cell receptor beta chains below, sequenced in a study of T cell clonality in common variable immunodeficiency. This table comes from immunoSEQ multiplex PCR, and its TCRdb copy is limited to in-frame clones, with some not included. The sample holds about 31,000 clones, and no clone turns up only once. The sample was peripheral blood mononuclear cells. These receptor sequences come from a person between 18 and 69 years old in good health.

In its sample, this clone was seen many times. The sequence runs out 3 residues before the end of the CDR3; the remainder is reconstructed from the germline J gene. The V and J genes are TRBV20-1 and TRBJ2-2; no definite D call. Germline V gene data show CDR1 as DFQATT and CDR2 as SNEGSKA (reference sequence). The CDR3 consists of 16 residues. CDR3 in amino acids: CRQDSTLPANTGELFF. The CDR3 DNA, read in part, is TGCAGGCAAGACTCTACCCTCCCCGCGAACACCGGGGAG.

At least ten counts were recorded for this clone. The DNA ends 3 residues before the CDR3 does, and the rest of the CDR3 is filled in from the germline J gene. The V and J genes are TRBV19 and TRBJ2-7, with 7 bases lining up with TRBD1. The CDR3 totals 15 residues. V dropped 5 bases and J dropped 1; count of bases not matched to a gene: 8. CDR1 and CDR2 (germline): LNHDA, SQIVND (reference sequence). The covered CDR3 bases are TGTGCCAGTAGTGAACAGGGGACCCCTTCCTACGAG. It translates to CASSEQGTPSYE. The complete CDR3 reads CASSEQGTPSYEQYF.

This clone was picked up many times. Read data end 3 residues before the CDR3 end; the end is taken from the germline J gene. The V and J genes are TRBV19 and TRBJ2-7, with TRBD1 matching over 9 bases. The CDR3 is 15 residues long. The V segment lost 6 bases and the J segment 1 base; nucleotides outside the gene matches: 7. Germline CDR1 is LNHDA and CDR2 is SQIVND (reference sequence). The CDR3 sequence: CASSLGTGRSYEQYF. CDR3 DNA (partial): TGTGCCAGTAGCCTCGGGACAGGGAGGTCCTACGAG.

This clone has at least ten counts. The CDR3 reads CSARGFTNTGELFF. The sequenced CDR3 bases are TGCAGTGCTAGAGGTTTTACGAACACCGGGGAG. This chain links TRBV20-1 with TRBJ2-2; D call uncertain. The observed sequence ends 3 residues before the CDR3 terminus, with the missing tail filled in from the germline J gene. Germline V gene lookup returns CDR1 DFQATT and CDR2 SNEGSKA (reference sequence). The CDR3 is 14 amino acids. V lost 1 base and J lost 0, with 6 bases in between.

This clone has ten or more counts. The read ends 3 residues early relative to the CDR3; the germline J gene fills the gap. The chain combines TRBV5-1 with TRBJ2-2; 10 bases are shared with TRBD1. The CDR3 length is 14 residues. The germline V gene has CDR1 SGHRS and CDR2 YFSETQ. Trimming removed 8 bases from V and 4 bases from J; junction bases left unmatched: 5. The CDR3 reads CASYRDRGTGELFF. The covered CDR3 bases are TGCGCCAGTTACCGGGACAGGGGCACCGGGGAG.

This clone appeared many times. The CDR3 is cut off 3 residues early in the read; its end comes from the germline J gene. The chain carries TRBV19 and TRBJ1-1; TRBD1 agrees at 7 bases. CDR1 LNHDA and CDR2 SQIVND come from the germline V gene (reference sequence). After removal of 3 bases from V and 3 bases from J, the junction contained 10 bases not matched to a gene. The CDR3 contains 16 residues. The CDR3 here is CASSIERQGTYTEAFF. The CDR3 DNA, read in part, is TGTGCCAGTAGTATCGAGAGACAGGGAACTTACACTGAA.

This clone appeared many times. Read data end 3 residues before the CDR3 end; the end is taken from the germline J gene. The J gene is TRBJ2-2, the V gene TRBV15, with 7 bases lining up with TRBD1. The CDR3 is 16 amino acids. Germline V lookup: CDR1 LNHNV, CDR2 YYDKDF (reference sequence). CDR3 region: CATSGDRGSGANVLFF. The sequenced CDR3 bases are TGTGCCACCAGCGGGGACAGAGGCTCTGGGGCCAACGTG.

This clone has a count of ten or more. The read halts 3 residues ahead of the CDR3 end, with the missing end drawn from the germline J gene. This chain links TRBV19 with TRBJ1-1; D is perhaps TRBD1 (6 bases). V was cut by 5 bases and J by 7 bases, with 11 bases left in between. Germline V gene lookup returns CDR1 LNHDA and CDR2 SQIVND (reference sequence). CDR3 length equals 12 residues. CDR3 sequence: CASSEGEIEAFF. Incomplete CDR3 DNA: TGTGCCAGTAGTGAGGGGGAGATTGAA.

This clone was seen at least ten times. The read gets to within 3 residues of the CDR3 end, and the germline J gene fills in the rest. The chain links TRBV4-2 to TRBJ2-3; D might be TRBD2 (5 bases). With 1 base removed from V and 2 bases from J, the gap between germline ends came to 16 bases. Germline V CDR1 and CDR2: LGHNA, YNFKEQ. There are 17 residues in the CDR3. The part of the CDR3 DNA that was read is TGTGCCAGCAGCCAAGGCCGCGGGCAAGAGTCCACAGATACG. Residues: CASSQGRGQESTDT. The complete CDR3 protein is CASSQGRGQESTDTQYF.

Ten or more counts support this clone. The CDR3 is cut off 3 residues early in the read; its end comes from the germline J gene. The V and J genes are TRBV18 and TRBJ2-5; 8 nucleotides line up with TRBD2. The CDR3 is made up of 16 amino acids. Germline-derived CDR1 and CDR2 are KGHSH and LQKENI. Trimming cost V 3 bases and J 5 bases; bases outside gene matches: 11. The CDR3 sequence is CASSPPGSGRRETQYF. CDR3 DNA, as far as it was read: TGTGCCAGCTCACCCCCCGGCAGCGGGAGACGGGAGACC. Complete variable domain (other parts from reference TRBV18 and TRBJ2-5): NAGVMQNPRHLVRRRGQEARLRCSPMKGHSHVYWYRQLPEEGLKFMVYLQKENIIDESGMPKERFSAEFPKEGPSILRIQQVVRGDSAAYFCASSPPGSGRRETQYFGPGTRLLVL.

In its sample, this clone was seen many times. Read sequence stops 3 residues before the CDR3 end, and the germline J gene provides the missing end. This rearrangement joins TRBV20-1 to TRBJ2-6; 10 nucleotides line up with TRBD1. V shed 4 bases and J 0 bases; nucleotides not matched to a gene: 3. The germline V gene encodes CDR1 DFQATT and CDR2 SNEGSKA (reference sequence). The CDR3 totals 16 residues. CDR3 amino acids: CSAKTGGHSGANVLTF. CDR3 bases read: TGCAGTGCTAAGACAGGGGGCCACTCTGGGGCCAACGTC.

This clone was detected ten times or more. At one end, the junction sequence differs from germline, possibly due to a read error. The read ends 3 residues early relative to the CDR3; the germline J gene fills the gap. V is TRBV4-2 and J is TRBJ1-1; tentative D call: TRBD1 (5 bases). CDR3 length: 14 residues. The germline gives CDR1 LGHNA, CDR2 YNFKEQ. The CDR3 reads CASSQDNRPSEAFF. Partial CDR3 DNA: TGCGCCAGCAGCCAAGATAACAGGCCTAGTGAA.

This clone was detected many times. With the read ending 3 residues before the CDR3 end, the germline J gene is used to fill in that end. V gene TRBV7-9 combines with J gene TRBJ1-2; no clear D gene. Trimming pared 0 bases from V and 3 bases from J, leaving 11 bases between. The CDR3 runs to 15 residues. Germline CDR1 and CDR2: SEHNR and FQNEAQ (reference sequence). The sequenced CDR3 bases are TGTGCCAGCAGCTTAGCGGCCGGGGTGGACTATGGC. Its protein is CASSLAAGVDYG. The CDR3 in its entirety is CASSLAAGVDYGYTF.

There are many counts of this clone. One junction end disagrees with the germline gene, perhaps due to a read error. The read ends 3 residues early relative to the CDR3; the germline J gene fills the gap. The chain recombines TRBV4-2 with TRBJ2-1; D is perhaps TRBD1 (5 bases). The germline V gene encodes CDR1 LGHNA and CDR2 YNFKEQ. The CDR3 totals 15 residues. The sequenced part of the CDR3 DNA is TGCGCCAGCAGCCAAGATCCCGGCAGGGACAATGAG. Its protein is CASSQDPGRDNE. The full CDR3 is CASSQDPGRDNEQFF.